Listed below are T cell receptor beta chains from one sample, sequenced in a study of T-cell reconstitution after alpha-beta-depleted transplantation in children. TCRdb re-analysed the PCR reads in MiXCR, keeping a single row per CDR3 protein. There are about 310,000 distinct CDR3 sequences in the sample; roughly 25% occur only once, and approximately 11% lies in the top ten. The starting material was PBMCs, mostly from graft donor cells, obtained 180 days after TCRalphabeta/CD19-depleted stem cell transplant. The receptors come from a male patient between 5 and 17 years old who had a stem cell transplant for acute lymphoblastic leukemia, so the T cells may come from the graft donor. The CDR3 runs from the conserved cysteine through the conserved F or W. D genes are given only for firm matches. Not all rows give a size; the values are once, few, many and, for expanded clones, a class.

cdr3_aa cdr3_nt v_call clone_size j_call d_call
CASSFRTLRSETQYF TGTGCCAGCAGTTTCCGGACTTTGAGGAGTGAGACCCAGTACTTC TRBV12-3/TRBV12-4 few TRBJ2-5 -
CASSSQLDDTEAFF TGTGCCAGCAGCTCCCAGCTGGATGACACTGAAGCTTTCTTT TRBV3-1 - TRBJ1-1 -
CASSLDLYTQYF TGTGCCAGCAGCTTAGACCTCTATACGCAGTATTTT TRBV7-9 - TRBJ2-3 -
CASSLRLSANEQFF TGTGCCAGCAGCTTGCGACTATCCGCTAATGAGCAGTTCTTC TRBV5-5 - TRBJ2-1 -
CASSVGQGLIYEKYF TGTGCCAGCAGCGTAGGCCAGGGGCTTATCTACGAGAAGTACTTC TRBV9 - TRBJ2-7 -
CASSPRQGYGSAGNTIYF TGTGCCAGCAGCCCCCGGCAGGGGTATGGATCGGCCGGAAACACCATATATTTT TRBV9 - TRBJ1-3 -
CATSRDPGQGVDEQFF TGTGCCACCAGCAGAGACCCCGGACAGGGGGTAGATGAGCAGTTCTTC TRBV15 few TRBJ2-1 TRBD1
CASSARGGPPYNEQFF TGTGCCAGCAGCGCCAGGGGGGGGCCCCCCTACAATGAGCAGTTCTTC TRBV9 - TRBJ2-1 -
CASSWSGRAGEQFF TGTGCCAGCAGCTGGAGCGGGAGGGCCGGTGAGCAGTTCTTC TRBV7-3 - TRBJ2-1 TRBD2
CASSEGTVTDTQYF TGTGCCAGCAGTGAAGGGACCGTTACAGATACGCAGTATTTT TRBV2 - TRBJ2-3 -
CASSTLPPGQVAYEQYF TGCGCCAGCAGCACGCTCCCACCAGGGCAGGTAGCCTACGAGCAGTACTTC TRBV5-1 - TRBJ2-7 -
CASSLLDIRRGNEKLFF TGCGCCAGCAGCTTGTTGGACATAAGAAGGGGTAATGAAAAACTGTTTTTT TRBV5-1 - TRBJ1-4 -
CASSVEGGVSYNEQFF TGTGCCAGCAGCGTAGAAGGCGGGGTATCCTACAATGAGCAGTTCTTC TRBV9 - TRBJ2-1 -
CASSQDPGPQETQYF TGCGCCAGCAGCCAAGATCCGGGACCCCAAGAGACCCAGTACTTC TRBV4-1 few TRBJ2-5 -
CASSLMPGAGELFF TGCGCCAGCAGCTTGATGCCCGGGGCGGGGGAGCTGTTTTTT TRBV5-1 - TRBJ2-2 -
CASSYGASEQYF TGTGCCAGCAGTTACGGAGCTAGCGAGCAGTACTTC TRBV6-5 few TRBJ2-7 -
CATRLAGGPMGTGELFF TGCGCCACCAGACTAGCGGGAGGGCCGATGGGCACCGGGGAGCTGTTTTTT TRBV10-2 - TRBJ2-2 TRBD2
CSARKREGIADTQYF TGCAGTGCACGAAAACGGGAGGGGATCGCAGATACGCAGTATTTT TRBV20-1 - TRBJ2-3 TRBD2
CSARINYEQYF TGCAGTGCTAGGATCAATTACGAGCAGTACTTC TRBV20-1 - TRBJ2-7 -
CASGGLADTDTQYF TGCGCCAGCGGGGGATTAGCGGACACAGATACGCAGTATTTT TRBV5-1 few TRBJ2-3 -
CASSPKRKQHNEQFF TGTGCCAGCAGTCCCAAGCGGAAGCAGCACAATGAGCAGTTCTTC TRBV7-2 - TRBJ2-1 -